This T cell receptor (beta chain) came from a study of blood T cell repertoires in COVID-19. Across the whole study: T cells, B-cell-depleted T cells, or PBMCs supplied cDNA or gDNA.

The V and J ends lost 1 base and 1 base respectively, with 12 bases between them. The V gene's germline CDR1 is SGHNT and CDR2 YENEEA. CDR3 length equals 16 residues. The data were produced by immunoSEQ multiplex PCR, yet TCRdb's version contains in-frame clones alone and is incomplete. The sample has about 200,000 clones, 60% to 85% seen once; the top ten hold 5.5% to 8.5%. The sequenced sample was peripheral blood. This sequence originates from a woman in her sixties or seventies with acute or convalescent COVID-19. The V call is TRBV11-3, the J call TRBJ2-3; tentatively, D is TRBD2 (7 bases). In DNA form, the CDR3 reads TGTGCCAGCAGCTTAGGGGGGGGGCGCGGCACAGATACGCAGTATTTT. This codes for CASSLGGGRGTDTQYF.